The present entry profiles one T cell receptor (beta chain) with its context. Its antigen is currently unknown. These data originate in a study of CD8 T cells in ankylosing spondylitis. Quantitative 5'-RACE with molecular barcodes generated TCR beta libraries. In TCRdb, the 5' RACE reads were re-called with MiXCR into one record per CDR3 protein. The data show about 390,000 distinct CDR3 sequences, approximately 20% seen once. Findings and caveats of the study: Previous work reported some of these motif variants in the synovial fluid and blood of reactive arthritis. One TCR beta motif, made up of about 8 highly homologous variants, appeared characteristic of ankylosing spondylitis blood. According to the report, clones linked to the disease were significantly enriched in matched synovial fluid samples taken from ankylosing spondylitis patients.

Sequencing input: blood, either unsorted or a sorted T cell fraction (not recorded which). The sequence came from a male donor with ankylosing spondylitis.

The CDR3 spells CASSRTGIYEQYF. The CDR3 coding sequence is TGTGCCAGCAGCAGGACAGGAATCTACGAGCAGTACTTC. The V gene is TRBV27, the J gene TRBJ2-7, with TRBD1 identical over 7 bases. The CDR3 has 13 residues. Germline assignment: CDR1 MNHEY and CDR2 SMNVEV (reference sequence). V gave up 6 bases and J gave up 3 bases; unmatched junction bases: 5.